Below, one T cell receptor beta chain is given with its context. The target antigen is unknown. In the PCR, 60 Vbeta and 13 Jbeta primers were used. Clones were read by immunoSEQ multiplex PCR, and TCRdb kept only the in-frame ones, dropping some. This repertoire shows 200,000 or so clones, 65% to 85% found once; its top ten account for 0.098%. These data originate in a study of cytomegalovirus exposure and HLA in healthy donors. The donors, nominally healthy at sampling, likely had unrecorded immune exposures. Findings and limits, study-wide: A missense DCLRE1C variant was associated with V- and J-gene trimming of TCR beta chains in a later analysis, and an independent cohort replicated the association. Analyses of presence/absence relied on an assumption of roughly uniform sequencing depth across donors. Reportedly, fewer N-insertions than the approximately 690-donor mean appeared in an Asian-associated ancestry cluster in a later analysis.

Per germline, CDR1 SQVTM and CDR2 ANQGSEA. The V gene end was trimmed by 6 bases and the J gene end by 2 bases; junction bases not matched to a gene: 11. The CDR3 consists of 18 residues. The sequencing input was PBMCs. This clonotype was obtained from a boy aged 2 to 9 in good health and CMV-seronegative. The chain joins TRBV29-1 to TRBJ2-3, with 16 bases fitting TRBD2. In DNA, the CDR3 is TGCAGCGTCGTCCCGGGACTAGCGGGGGGGCCCCTCACAGATACGCAGTATTTT. This sequence encodes CSVVPGLAGGPLTDTQYF.